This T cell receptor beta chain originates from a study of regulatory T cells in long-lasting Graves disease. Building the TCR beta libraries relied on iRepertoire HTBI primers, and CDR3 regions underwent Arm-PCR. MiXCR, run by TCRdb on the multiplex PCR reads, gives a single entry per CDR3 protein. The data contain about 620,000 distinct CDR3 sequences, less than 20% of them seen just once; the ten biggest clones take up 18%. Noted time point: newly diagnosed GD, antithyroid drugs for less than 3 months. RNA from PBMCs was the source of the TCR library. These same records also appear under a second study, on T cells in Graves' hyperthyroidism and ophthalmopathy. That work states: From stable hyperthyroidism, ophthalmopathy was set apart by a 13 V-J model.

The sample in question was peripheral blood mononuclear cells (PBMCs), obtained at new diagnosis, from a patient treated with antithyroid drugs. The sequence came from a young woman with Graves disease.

CDR3 region: CASSKETGYGEKLFF. Written as DNA, the CDR3 is TGCGCCAGCAGCAAAGAGACAGGGTATGGTGAAAAACTGTTTTTT. V and J are TRBV5-1 and TRBJ1-4, with 7 bases lining up with TRBD1. The CDR3 contains 15 residues. The germline CDR1 and CDR2 sequences are SGHRS and YFSETQ. V lost 4 bases, J lost 7 bases, and 10 bases stayed unmatched.